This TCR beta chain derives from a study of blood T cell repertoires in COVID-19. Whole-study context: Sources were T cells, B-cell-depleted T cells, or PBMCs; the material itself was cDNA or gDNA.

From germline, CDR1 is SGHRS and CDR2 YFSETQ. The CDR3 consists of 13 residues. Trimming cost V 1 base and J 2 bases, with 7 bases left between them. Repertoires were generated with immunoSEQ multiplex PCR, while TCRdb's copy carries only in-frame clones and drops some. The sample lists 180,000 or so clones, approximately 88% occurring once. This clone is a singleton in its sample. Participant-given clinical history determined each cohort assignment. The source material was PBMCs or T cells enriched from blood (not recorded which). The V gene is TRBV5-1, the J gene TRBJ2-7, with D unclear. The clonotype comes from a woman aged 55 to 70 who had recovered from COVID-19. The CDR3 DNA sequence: TGCGCCAGCAGCTTGCTTAGTCCCTACGAGCAGTACTTC. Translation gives CASSLLSPYEQYF.